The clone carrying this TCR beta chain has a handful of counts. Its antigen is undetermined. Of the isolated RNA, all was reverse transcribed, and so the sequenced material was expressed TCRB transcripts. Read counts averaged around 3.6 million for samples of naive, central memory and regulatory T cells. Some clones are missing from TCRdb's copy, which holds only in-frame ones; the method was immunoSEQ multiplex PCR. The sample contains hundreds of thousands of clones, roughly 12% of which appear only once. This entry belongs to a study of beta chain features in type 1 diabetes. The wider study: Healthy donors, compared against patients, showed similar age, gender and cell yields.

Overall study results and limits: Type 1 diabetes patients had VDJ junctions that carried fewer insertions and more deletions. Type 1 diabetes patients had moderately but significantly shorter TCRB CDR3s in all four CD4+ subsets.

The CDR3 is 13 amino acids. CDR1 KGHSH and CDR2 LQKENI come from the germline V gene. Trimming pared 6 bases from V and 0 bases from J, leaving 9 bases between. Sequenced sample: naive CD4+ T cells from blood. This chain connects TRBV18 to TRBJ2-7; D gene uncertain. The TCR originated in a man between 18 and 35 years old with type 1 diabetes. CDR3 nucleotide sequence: TGTGCCAGCTCTGGTCCGAACTCCTACGAGCAGTACTTC. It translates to CASSGPNSYEQYF.